The 25 T cell receptor beta chains reported below all come from one sample, sequenced in a study of control samples from healthy donors and cancer patients. Assay: immunoSEQ multiplex PCR; the TCRdb copy retains only in-frame clones and omits some. The sample has 120,000 or so clones; around 87% are singletons. Sample: blood. The receptors were sampled from a man between 60 and 70 years old in good health.

This clone was detected once. This CDR3 reads CASSYDRSTEAFF. The CDR3 DNA reads as TGTGCCAGCTCGTACGACAGGAGTACTGAAGCTTTCTTT. The chain has TRBV18 and TRBJ1-1, with a weak D call TRBD1 (6 bases). Trimming shortened V by 6 bases and J by 5 bases, and 13 bases separated the two germline ends. Germline V gene sequence: CDR1 KGHSH, CDR2 LQKENI. This CDR3 comprises 13 residues.

The V gene is TRBV6-1, the J gene TRBJ1-2; D is unclear. Germline V lookup: CDR1 MNHNS, CDR2 SASEGT. V dropped 2 bases and J dropped 5 bases, with 9 bases sitting between them. This CDR3 contains 13 residues. The CDR3 is CASSESSGYGYTF. The CDR3 DNA reads TGTGCCAGCAGTGAAAGCTCCGGTTATGGCTACACCTTC.

V usage is TRBV10-2 and J usage is TRBJ1-1; D gene unclear. There are 15 residues in the CDR3. V was clipped by 0 bases and J by 2 bases, with 10 bases between them. Germline CDR1 reads WSHSY; CDR2 reads SAAADI. This chain's CDR3 is CASSESIRSNTEAFF. CDR3 sequence (DNA): TGCGCCAGCAGTGAGTCCATCCGAAGTAACACTGAAGCTTTCTTT.

This sequence joins TRBV7-2 and TRBJ1-1, with a weak D call TRBD1 (5 bases). V was trimmed by 1 base and J by 3 bases, leaving 9 bases between them. CDR1 and CDR2 (germline): SGHTA, FQGNSA. There are 14 residues in the CDR3. The CDR3 is CASSLVMTDTEAFF. For the CDR3, the DNA is TGTGCCAGCAGCTTAGTTATGACAGACACTGAAGCTTTCTTT.

This clone was counted a single time. The V gene is TRBV10-3, the J gene TRBJ2-5, with D possibly matching TRBD1 (5 bases). The CDR3 consists of 14 residues. Germline CDR1 reads ENHRY; CDR2 reads SYGVKD. Deletions cut 2 bases from V and 3 bases from J, with 10 bases between. The DNA of the CDR3 is TGTGCCATCAGTGAGGGGTCAGGGAAAGAGACCCAGTACTTC. This sequence encodes CAISEGSGKETQYF.

V and J are TRBV28 and TRBJ2-1, with 8 bases matching TRBD1. This CDR3 region has 16 residues. CDR1 and CDR2 (germline): MDHEN, SYDVKM. V lost 5 bases to trimming and J lost 2 bases; unmatched junction nucleotides: 8. This CDR3 is CASSPGQGRPYNEQFF. The CDR3 nucleotides read TGTGCCAGCAGTCCCGGACAGGGACGGCCCTACAATGAGCAGTTCTTC. The variable domain in full, completed from reference TRBV28 and TRBJ2-1, reads DVKVTQSSRYLVKRTGEKVFLECVQDMDHENMFWYRQDPGLGLRLIYFSYDVKMKEKGDIPEGYSVSREKKERFSLILESASTNQTSMYLCASSPGQGRPYNEQFFGPGTRLTVL.

J is TRBJ1-4 and V is TRBV30, with 7 bases that match TRBD1. Losses at the gene ends were 5 bases for V and 5 bases for J; bases not matched to a gene: 8. CDR1 is GTSNPN and CDR2 is SVGIG in the germline V gene (reference sequence). The CDR3 is 14 residues long. The CDR3 is CAWCPGTENEKLFF. CDR3 nucleotides: TGTGCCTGGTGCCCAGGGACAGAAAATGAAAAACTGTTTTTT.

This clone was seen a handful of times. The rearrangement joins TRBV7-6 to TRBJ1-2; 8 nucleotides match TRBD1. Unmatched junction bases numbered 5, after V lost 4 bases and J lost 4 bases. The length of the CDR3 is 14 residues. Germline assignment: CDR1 SGHVS and CDR2 FNYEAQ. The CDR3 sequence is CASSSQQGGYGYTF. CDR3 nucleotides: TGTGCCAGCAGCTCTCAACAGGGGGGCTATGGCTACACCTTC.

The chain carries TRBV13 and TRBJ1-1, with D perhaps TRBD1 (6 bases). The CDR3 covers 15 residues. V dropped 5 bases and J dropped 0 bases, with 13 bases sitting between them. Germline CDR1 is PRHDT and CDR2 is FYEKMQ (reference sequence). In DNA, the CDR3 is TGTGCCAGCAGCCCCCAGGGGCCGTTGAACACTGAAGCTTTCTTT. Translation: CASSPQGPLNTEAFF. The full variable domain, with the rest looked up from reference TRBV13 and TRBJ1-1, is AAGVIQSPRHLIKEKRETATLKCYPIPRHDTVYWYQQGPGQDPQFLISFYEKMQSDKGSIPDRFSAQQFSDYHSELNMSSLELGDSALYFCASSPQGPLNTEAFFGQGTRLTVV.

This clone appeared a single time. V gene TRBV27 combines with J gene TRBJ1-2; perhaps TRBD1 as D (5 bases). Germline CDR1 reads MNHEY; CDR2 reads SMNVEV (reference sequence). V was cut by 5 bases and J by 8 bases, with 18 bases left in between. CDR3 size: 14 residues. The CDR3 sequence is CASSARGLLRGYTF. CDR3 DNA: TGTGCCAGCAGTGCCCGGGGCCTCCTCCGCGGCTACACCTTC.

This chain uses TRBV2 with TRBJ1-5, with D possibly being TRBD1 (5 bases). Germline loops: CDR1 SNHLY, CDR2 FYNNEI. V was clipped by 7 bases and J by 4 bases, with 14 bases between them. The CDR3 has 14 residues. The CDR3 DNA is TGTGCCAGCACATTAGACGGGACTAATCAGCCCCAGCATTTT. Translated, it gives CASTLDGTNQPQHF.

The rearrangement links TRBV18 to TRBJ1-1; TRBD1 is a possible D gene (5 bases). CDR3 size: 13 residues. The V gene lost 1 base and the J gene lost 7 bases, with 10 bases spanning the gap. The V gene's germline CDR1 is KGHSH and CDR2 LQKENI. The CDR3 loop is CASSPHKTGEAFF. Here the CDR3 DNA reads TGTGCCAGCTCACCACATAAAACAGGTGAAGCTTTCTTT.

The chain combines TRBV5-1 with TRBJ2-2; TRBD1 agrees at 7 bases. The CDR3 contains 15 residues. Germline V lookup: CDR1 SGHRS, CDR2 YFSETQ. V dropped 2 bases and J dropped 7; count of bases not matched to a gene: 8. CDR3 coding DNA: TGCGCCAGCAGCTTTCCCGGGACAGTAGGCGGGGAGCTGTTTTTT. Residues: CASSFPGTVGGELFF.

This clone has a single count. The chain couples TRBV5-6 to TRBJ2-1; D unclear. Trimming took 0 bases from V and 9 from J, leaving 7 bases between them. This CDR3 is built from 12 residues. From germline, CDR1 is SGHDT and CDR2 YYEEEE. The CDR3 loop reads CASSLGFLEQFF. The DNA of the CDR3 is TGTGCCAGCAGCTTGGGGTTTCTTGAGCAGTTCTTC. The full variable domain, with the rest looked up from reference TRBV5-6 and TRBJ2-1, is DAGVTQSPTHLIKTRGQQVTLRCSPKSGHDTVSWYQQALGQGPQFIFQYYEEEERQRGNFPDRFSGHQFPNYSSELNVNALLLGDSALYLCASSLGFLEQFFGPGTRLTVL.

The V and J genes are TRBV7-9 and TRBJ1-2; D remains unclear. Germline CDR1 SEHNR, CDR2 FQNEAQ (reference sequence). V was shortened by 10 bases and J by 6 bases, with 24 bases between the two germline ends. The CDR3 length is 15 residues. The CDR3 here is CAIQRILGGDNGYTF. CDR3 sequence (DNA): TGTGCCATCCAACGTATACTTGGCGGGGATAATGGCTACACCTTC.

The chain is built from TRBV7-2 and TRBJ1-5; the match to TRBD1 covers 7 bases. V gave up 7 bases and J gave up 1 base; unmatched junction bases: 7. The CDR3 extends over 15 amino acids. CDR1 SGHTA and CDR2 FQGNSA come from the germline V gene. CDR3 sequence reads: CASTWDSASNQPQHF. The CDR3 DNA reads TGTGCCAGCACCTGGGACAGCGCAAGCAATCAGCCCCAGCATTTT. Drawing the rest from reference TRBV7-2 and TRBJ1-5, the complete variable domain is GAGVSQSPSNKVTEKGKDVELRCDPISGHTALYWYRQSLGQGLEFLIYFQGNSAPDKSGLPSDRFSAERTGGSVSTLTIQRTQQEDSAVYLCASTWDSASNQPQHFGDGTRLSIL.

The chain has TRBV7-9 and TRBJ2-7; D is uncertain. CDR3 length: 13 residues. V was cut by 9 bases and J by 0 bases, with 12 bases left in between. Germline values: CDR1 SEHNR, CDR2 FQNEAQ (reference sequence). CDR3 bases: TGTGCCAGTGAGGCTCCGAGCTCCTACGAGCAGTACTTC. This translates into CASEAPSSYEQYF.

The V call is TRBV7-9, the J call TRBJ2-7, with 7 bases identical to TRBD1. V was clipped by 5 bases and J by 1 base; unmatched bases: 8. The CDR3 sequence is 15 residues long. Germline values: CDR1 SEHNR, CDR2 FQNEAQ (reference sequence). CDR3 in DNA: TGTGCCAGCAGCCGGGGACAGACGTTGTCCTACGAGCAGTACTTC. Amino acid sequence: CASSRGQTLSYEQYF.

This sequence joins TRBV4-1 and TRBJ2-5, with TRBD1 matching 8 bases. J gave up 0 bases and V 3 bases, and 3 bases lay outside the gene matches. The germline V gene encodes CDR1 MGHRA and CDR2 YSYEKL. The CDR3 is made up of 15 amino acids. In DNA form, the CDR3 reads TGCGCCAGCAGCCAGGGACAGGCTAACCAAGAGACCCAGTACTTC. This encodes CASSQGQANQETQYF.

The rearrangement links TRBV5-1 to TRBJ1-1; D gene ambiguous. V was shortened by 3 bases and J by 1 base, with 7 bases between the two germline ends. The CDR3 spans 13 residues. CDR1 and CDR2 (germline): SGHRS, YFSETQ. CDR3 residues: CASSYNWNTEAFF. DNA for the CDR3: TGCGCCAGCAGCTACAACTGGAACACTGAAGCTTTCTTT.

The rearrangement uses TRBV28 and TRBJ1-1, with 7 bases identical to TRBD1. Germline CDR1 is MDHEN and CDR2 is SYDVKM. The CDR3 length is 15 residues. The CDR3 loop is CAAREEGAGYDVTFF. The CDR3 bases are TGTGCGGCAAGGGAGGAGGGGGCCGGGTACGACGTAACTTTCTTT.

This rearrangement joins TRBV7-9 to TRBJ1-1; D unresolved. Trimming took 5 bases from V and 0 from J, leaving 1 base between them. CDR1 is SEHNR, CDR2 FQNEAQ, per germline (reference sequence). CDR3 length: 11 residues. The CDR3 here is CASSMNTEAFF. For the CDR3, the DNA is TGTGCCAGCAGCATGAACACTGAAGCTTTCTTT. Complete variable domain (other parts from reference TRBV7-9 and TRBJ1-1): DTGVSQNPRHKITKRGQNVTFRCDPISEHNRLYWYRQTLGQGPEFLTYFQNEAQLEKSRLLSDRFSAERPKGSFSTLEIQRTEQGDSAMYLCASSMNTEAFFGQGTRLTVV.

The chain has TRBV19 and TRBJ1-2; 7 bases are shared with TRBD1. Looked up from germline, CDR1 is LNHDA and CDR2 is SQIVND (reference sequence). The CDR3 is 15 residues long. Losses at the gene ends were 1 base for V and 2 bases for J; bases not matched to a gene: 4. The CDR3 bases are TGTGCCAGTAGTATAGGCCCGGGACAGAACTATGGCTACACCTTC. It is translated as CASSIGPGQNYGYTF.

The chain combines TRBV7-2 with TRBJ2-3, with D possibly being TRBD1 (6 bases). The germline CDR1 and CDR2 sequences are SGHTA and FQGNSA. The CDR3 is made up of 16 amino acids. V was shortened by 4 bases and J by 3 bases, with 17 bases between the two germline ends. CDR3 DNA: TGTGCCAGCAGCTCCAAGGGGACCACAGGGACAGATACGCAGTATTTT. It yields the protein CASSSKGTTGTDTQYF.

This chain links TRBV9 with TRBJ1-1; D uncertain. The length of the CDR3 is 15 residues. Trimming removed 4 bases from V and 0 bases from J, with 13 bases in between. Germline V gene sequence: CDR1 SGDLS, CDR2 YYNGEE. CDR3 region: CASSSGPAMNTEAFF. In DNA form, the CDR3 reads TGTGCCAGCAGCTCCGGGCCCGCAATGAACACTGAAGCTTTCTTT.